Given below is one TCR beta chain in context. This sample was taken from a study of blood T cell repertoires in COVID-19. The method was immunoSEQ multiplex PCR; TCRdb's version includes in-frame clones alone and lacks a portion of them. This table holds tens of thousands of clones, 87% found once. CDR1 SGHTA and CDR2 FQGNSA come from the germline V gene. This CDR3 spans 15 amino acids. V lost 3 bases and J 4 bases, leaving 14 bases between the germline ends. The chain employs TRBV7-2 and TRBJ2-3; D is possibly TRBD1 (5 bases). The sequenced sample consisted of peripheral blood. This clonotype was sampled from a human donor in a cohort sampled during active COVID-19. DNA of the CDR3: TGTGCCAGCAGCTTGCTCAAGGGGTTGGCAGATACGCAGTATTTT. It specifies CASSLLKGLADTQYF.